The 21 T cell receptor beta chains below all came from one sample that was sequenced in a study of neurological immune-mediated disorders. A single record per CDR3 protein comes from TCRdb applying MiXCR to the 5' RACE reads. The table includes tens of thousands of distinct CDR3 sequences, 2.6% detected once. Sequenced: PBMCs. The receptors derive from a young woman with multiple sclerosis.

This clonotype was recorded at least ten times. The chain carries TRBV20-1 and TRBJ2-1, with 9 bases that match TRBD2. Per the germline V gene, CDR1 is DFQATT and CDR2 is SNEGSKA (reference sequence). This CDR3 is 13 amino acids long. V gave up 2 bases and J gave up 7 bases; unmatched junction bases: 3. The CDR3 reads CSARRLAGNEQFF. The CDR3 region has the DNA TGCAGTGCTAGAAGGCTAGCGGGGAATGAGCAGTTCTTC.

This clonotype was counted at least ten times. The chain links TRBV5-1 to TRBJ2-3; D is unresolved. This CDR3 has 14 amino acids. V gave up 5 bases and J gave up 2 bases, with 12 bases separating them. The V gene's germline CDR1 is SGHRS and CDR2 YFSETQ. This CDR3 is CASRTGPHTDTQYF. DNA for the CDR3: TGCGCCAGCAGAACCGGGCCACACACAGATACGCAGTATTTT. Drawing the rest from reference TRBV5-1 and TRBJ2-3, the complete variable domain is KAGVTQTPRYLIKTRGQQVTLSCSPISGHRSVSWYQQTPGQGLQFLFEYFSETQRNKGNFPGRFSGRQFSNSRSEMNVSTLELGDSALYLCASRTGPHTDTQYFGPGTRLTVL.

This clonotype has a count of ten or more. The chain uses TRBV7-2 and TRBJ2-3; 7 bases fit TRBD2. Trimming removed 1 base from V and 2 bases from J; junction bases left unmatched: 9. This CDR3 comprises 17 residues. CDR1 and CDR2 from the germline V gene are SGHTA and FQGNSA. The CDR3 spells CASSLVGAGLLTDTQYF. The CDR3 nucleotides read TGTGCCAGCAGCTTAGTAGGGGCGGGACTACTCACAGATACGCAGTATTTT. Complete variable domain (other parts from reference TRBV7-2 and TRBJ2-3): GAGVSQSPSNKVTEKGKDVELRCDPISGHTALYWYRQSLGQGLEFLIYFQGNSAPDKSGLPSDRFSAERTGGSVSTLTIQRTQQEDSAVYLCASSLVGAGLLTDTQYFGPGTRLTVL.

This clonotype occurred many times. The chain has TRBV20-1 and TRBJ1-1; possibly TRBD1 for D (5 bases). The V end lost 3 bases, the J end lost 4 bases, and 9 bases lay between the germline ends. The CDR3 runs 12 residues. Per germline, CDR1 DFQATT and CDR2 SNEGSKA (reference sequence). CDR3 bases: TGCAGTGCTAGGGGGGGGACCACTGAAGCTTTCTTT. This gives the protein CSARGGTTEAFF.

This clonotype has ten or more counts. This rearrangement joins TRBV5-1 to TRBJ2-1; D is undetermined. This CDR3 region has 14 residues. In germline, CDR1 is SGHRS, CDR2 YFSETQ. The V end lost 5 bases, the J end lost 3 bases, and 12 bases lay between the germline ends. The CDR3 reads CASSYSWFYNEQFF. In nucleotides, the CDR3 is TGCGCCAGCAGTTACTCCTGGTTCTACAATGAGCAGTTCTTC.

This clonotype came up many times. The chain links TRBV4-3 to TRBJ1-4; D possibly corresponds to TRBD1 (6 bases). Trimming took off 1 base at V and 7 bases at J, with 13 bases between the two ends. The CDR3 contains 15 residues. CDR1 LGHNA and CDR2 YSLEER come from the germline V gene. In nucleotides, the CDR3 is TGCGCCAGCAGCCAAGGAGGGGGGACTGTTGAAAAACTGTTTTTT. It encodes CASSQGGGTVEKLFF.

This clonotype came up many times. The V and J genes are TRBV20-1 and TRBJ2-6; D remains unclear. This CDR3 has 15 residues. Germline V gives CDR1 DFQATT, CDR2 SNEGSKA (reference sequence). Trimming took 0 bases from V and 3 from J, leaving 9 bases between them. The DNA of the CDR3 is TGCAGTGCTAGAGACCCCTCCGTTGGGGCCAACGTCCTGACTTTC. Amino acids: CSARDPSVGANVLTF.

In this sample, this clonotype turned up many times. V and J are TRBV12-3 or TRBV12-4 and TRBJ1-5; tentative D call: TRBD1 (6 bases). CDR3 length equals 15 residues. V was trimmed by 7 bases and J by 0 bases, leaving 13 bases between them. CDR3 in DNA: TGTGCCAGCACCCGCGCAGGGGTTAGCAATCAGCCCCAGCATTTT. Amino acid sequence: CASTRAGVSNQPQHF.

This clonotype has ten or more counts. The rearrangement links TRBV5-4 to TRBJ2-3, with 13 bases that match TRBD2. Germline V gene lookup returns CDR1 SGHNT and CDR2 YYREEE (reference sequence). With V trimmed by 4 bases and J by 7 bases, 9 bases remained unmatched. CDR3 size: 16 residues. CDR3 sequence: CASSPGLAGMLYTQYF. DNA for the CDR3: TGTGCCAGCAGCCCGGGACTAGCGGGGATGCTATATACGCAGTATTTT.

The rearrangement joins TRBV7-9 to TRBJ2-5; TRBD2 might be the D (5 bases). This CDR3 spans 15 amino acids. The germline V and J ends were trimmed by 5 bases and 2 bases, with 15 bases remaining between them. CDR1 SEHNR and CDR2 FQNEAQ come from the germline V gene (reference sequence). CDR3 coding DNA: TGTGCCAGCAGCCCGAGCAGGAGAGGGCAAGAGACCCAGTACTTC. Translated, it gives CASSPSRRGQETQYF.

This clonotype was counted ten times or more. The chain carries TRBV6-2 or TRBV6-3 and TRBJ2-3; the D is unclear. Germline V CDR1 and CDR2: MNHEY, SVGEGT. V lost 2 bases, J lost 1 base, and 10 bases lay in between. The CDR3 has 15 residues. CDR3 amino acids: CASSYQRVGTDTQYF. CDR3 coding DNA: TGTGCCAGCAGTTACCAGAGAGTTGGCACAGATACGCAGTATTTT.

This clonotype was found many times. The chain carries TRBV28 and TRBJ1-1; unclear D gene. CDR1 and CDR2 from the germline V gene are MDHEN and SYDVKM. The V and J ends lost 5 bases and 4 bases respectively, with 11 bases between them. The CDR3 has 13 amino acids. Here the CDR3 DNA reads TGTGCCAGCAGTCTCAGTGATTCCACTGAAGCTTTCTTT. It yields the protein CASSLSDSTEAFF.

This clonotype occurred many times. The chain carries TRBV12-3 or TRBV12-4 and TRBJ1-2; D not resolved. Between the trimmed V and J ends, which lost 7 bases and 4 bases, there was a span of 13 bases. The CDR3 totals 13 residues. The CDR3 nucleotides are TGTGCCAGCACCCTGACATCCCGCTATGGCTACACCTTC. Translation gives CASTLTSRYGYTF.

This clonotype was picked up many times. The V call is TRBV15, the J call TRBJ2-7; D unresolved. CDR3 length: 14 residues. Germline assignment: CDR1 LNHNV and CDR2 YYDKDF (reference sequence). V lost 0 bases and J 3 bases, leaving 9 bases between the germline ends. CDR3 in DNA: TGTGCCACCAGCAGAGAGGGGTTAGTCTACGAGCAGTACTTC. As protein: CATSREGLVYEQYF.

This clonotype was observed many times. The chain combines TRBV5-1 with TRBJ2-5; 8 positions match TRBD1. CDR3 size: 15 residues. Germline CDR1 SGHRS, CDR2 YFSETQ. With V trimmed by 3 bases and J by 4 bases, 8 bases remained unmatched. In DNA, the CDR3 is TGCGCCAGCAGCTCGCCGGGACAGGCGGGAGAGACCCAGTACTTC. It encodes CASSSPGQAGETQYF.

This clonotype was recorded at least ten times. The chain links TRBV4-3 to TRBJ2-1; 10 bases are a match to TRBD2. Trimming took 0 bases from V and 3 from J; bases not matched to a gene: 5. The germline CDR1 and CDR2 sequences are LGHNA and YSLEER. This CDR3 contains 17 residues. CDR3 sequence reads: CASSQEAGLAIYNEQFF. The DNA for the CDR3 is TGCGCCAGCAGCCAAGAGGCGGGACTAGCGATCTACAATGAGCAGTTCTTC.

At least ten counts were recorded for this clonotype. The CDR3 DNA reads TGTGCCAGCAGCTCCAGGACTAGCGGATCCCACGAGCAGTACTTC. Its protein is CASSSRTSGSHEQYF. The V gene is TRBV9, the J gene TRBJ2-7; TRBD2 agrees at 10 bases. The CDR3 sequence is 15 residues long. The trim removed 4 bases at V and 5 bases at J, leaving 9 bases unmatched. Germline CDR1 and CDR2: SGDLS and YYNGEE. The complete variable domain, with remaining parts taken from reference TRBV9 and TRBJ2-7, reads DSGVTQTPKHLITATGQRVTLRCSPRSGDLSVYWYQQSLDQGLQFLIQYYNGEERAKGNILERFSAQQFPDLHSELNLSSLELGDSALYFCASSSRTSGSHEQYFGPGTRLTVT.

This clonotype was recorded at least ten times. Germline is not matched at one junction end, which may reflect a read error. The rearrangement links TRBV12-3 or TRBV12-4 to TRBJ1-2; no clear D gene. The CDR3 is 11 residues long. CDR3 sequence: CASSFFTKVAF. For the CDR3, the DNA is TGTGCCAGCAGTTTCTTTACCAAAGTCGCCTTC.

Many counts were recorded for this clonotype. The chain joins TRBV12-3 or TRBV12-4 to TRBJ2-1, with TRBD2 matching over 10 bases. The CDR3 extends over 14 amino acids. The ends lost 6 bases at V and 5 bases at J; junction bases unmatched: 4. The CDR3 region has the DNA TGTGCCAGCAGATGGACTAGCGGCAACAATGAGCAGTTCTTC. This sequence encodes CASRWTSGNNEQFF.

Many counts were recorded for this clonotype. The V and J genes are TRBV7-9 and TRBJ2-1; weak D call: TRBD2 (6 bases). The CDR3 extends over 15 amino acids. V dropped 3 bases and J dropped 7 bases, with 16 bases sitting between them. Germline V gene sequence: CDR1 SEHNR, CDR2 FQNEAQ (reference sequence). The CDR3 sequence is CASSFQGGAGNEQFF. The CDR3 coding sequence is TGTGCCAGCAGCTTCCAAGGAGGTGCGGGGAATGAGCAGTTCTTC.

In its sample, this clonotype was seen many times. V is TRBV10-3 and J is TRBJ2-1; 10 nucleotides agree with TRBD2. With 7 bases clipped from V and 3 bases from J, the junction kept 12 bases outside the gene matches. The germline CDR1 and CDR2 sequences are ENHRY and SYGVKD. This CDR3 spans 17 amino acids. CDR3 region: CAITPLPTSGVYNEQFF. The CDR3 DNA sequence: TGTGCCATCACTCCTCTCCCCACTAGCGGGGTCTACAATGAGCAGTTCTTC.